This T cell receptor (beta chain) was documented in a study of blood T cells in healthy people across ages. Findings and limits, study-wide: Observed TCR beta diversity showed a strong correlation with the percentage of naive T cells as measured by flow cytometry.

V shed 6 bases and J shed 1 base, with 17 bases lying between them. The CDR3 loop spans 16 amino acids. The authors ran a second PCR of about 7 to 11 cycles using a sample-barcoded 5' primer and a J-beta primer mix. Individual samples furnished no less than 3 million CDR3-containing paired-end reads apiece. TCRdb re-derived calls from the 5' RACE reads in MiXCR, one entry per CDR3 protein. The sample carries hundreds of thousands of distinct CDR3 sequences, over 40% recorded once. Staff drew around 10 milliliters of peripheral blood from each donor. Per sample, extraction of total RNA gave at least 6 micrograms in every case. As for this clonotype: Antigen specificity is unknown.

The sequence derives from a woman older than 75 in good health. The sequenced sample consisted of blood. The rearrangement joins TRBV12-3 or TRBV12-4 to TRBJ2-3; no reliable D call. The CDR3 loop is CASSDRRSFGTDTQYF. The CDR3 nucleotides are TGTGCCAGCAGCGATCGGAGAAGTTTCGGCACAGATACGCAGTATTTT.